The present entry profiles one TCR beta chain with its context. Its antigen remains unknown. At one of its ends the junction is not consistent with the germline gene, which may arise from a read error. These data are taken from a study of OX40 agonist ivuxolimab in advanced cancers. Looking at the study overall: The drug used for patients, ivuxolimab, was an agonistic anti-OX40 (CD134) antibody. Every 2 weeks, ivuxolimab was infused into the patients intravenously at between 0.01 and 10 mg/kg. Age averaged roughly 60 years (range roughly 23 to 90), and more than 80% were male. Broader study findings: CD4+ and CD8+ T cells in blood underwent clonal expansion by week 6 at 0.1 to 3.0 mg/kg.

Germline V gene data show CDR1 as SSHAT and CDR2 as FNYEAQ (reference sequence). The CDR3 covers 16 residues. Clones were read by immunoSEQ multiplex PCR, and TCRdb kept only the in-frame ones, dropping some. The table lists around 66,000 clones, 70% to 90% of them singletons. The sample here was CD4+ or CD8+ T cells sorted from blood, taken in a trial of the OX40 agonist ivuxolimab. This clonotype was obtained from an adult with an advanced solid tumor such as melanoma, head and neck, liver or kidney cancer. The gene calls are TRBV7-7 and TRBJ2-1; 9 bases are a match to TRBD2. The CDR3 reads CASSLAGPSGVNEQFF. CDR3 DNA: TGTGCCAGCAGCCTAGCGGGTCCTAGCGGGGTTAATGAGCAGTTCTTC.